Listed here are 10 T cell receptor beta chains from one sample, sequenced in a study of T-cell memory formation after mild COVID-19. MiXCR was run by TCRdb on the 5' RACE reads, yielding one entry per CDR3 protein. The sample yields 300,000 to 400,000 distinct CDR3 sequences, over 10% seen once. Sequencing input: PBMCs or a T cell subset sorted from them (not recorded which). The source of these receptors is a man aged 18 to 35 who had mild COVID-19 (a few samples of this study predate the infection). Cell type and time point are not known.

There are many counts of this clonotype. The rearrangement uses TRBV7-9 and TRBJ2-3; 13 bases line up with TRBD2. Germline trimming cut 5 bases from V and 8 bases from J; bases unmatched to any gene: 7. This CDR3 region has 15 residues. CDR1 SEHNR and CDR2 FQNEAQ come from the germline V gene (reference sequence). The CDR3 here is CASSLGLAGERTQYF. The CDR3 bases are TGTGCCAGCAGCCTCGGACTAGCGGGGGAGCGTACGCAGTATTTT.

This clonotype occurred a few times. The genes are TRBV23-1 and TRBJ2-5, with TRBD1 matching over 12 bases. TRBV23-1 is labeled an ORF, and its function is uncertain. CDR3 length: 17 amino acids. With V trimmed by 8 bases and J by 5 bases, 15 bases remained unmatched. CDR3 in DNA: TGCGCCAGCGCACCCGGGGACAGGGGGCCAGACGGTGAGACCCAGTACTTC. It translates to CASAPGDRGPDGETQYF.

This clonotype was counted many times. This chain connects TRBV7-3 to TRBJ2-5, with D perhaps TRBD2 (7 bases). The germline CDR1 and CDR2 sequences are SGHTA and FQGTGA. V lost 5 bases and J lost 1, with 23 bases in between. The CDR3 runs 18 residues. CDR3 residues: CASSLRGGLSNRQETQYF. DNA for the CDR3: TGTGCCAGCAGCCTAAGGGGGGGGCTATCCAACCGCCAAGAGACCCAGTACTTC. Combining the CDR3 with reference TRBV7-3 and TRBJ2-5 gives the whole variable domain GAGVSQTPSNKVTEKGKYVELRCDPISGHTALYWYRQSLGQGPEFLIYFQGTGAADDSGLPNDRFFAVRPEGSVSTLKIQRTERGDSAVYLCASSLRGGLSNRQETQYFGPGTRLLVL.

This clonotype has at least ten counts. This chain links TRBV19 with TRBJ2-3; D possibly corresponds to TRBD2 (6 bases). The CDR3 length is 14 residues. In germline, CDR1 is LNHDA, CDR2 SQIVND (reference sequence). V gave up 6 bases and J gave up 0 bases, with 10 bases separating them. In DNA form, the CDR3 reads TGTGCCAGTAGCCGGGGGTCTAGCACAGATACGCAGTATTTT. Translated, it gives CASSRGSSTDTQYF.

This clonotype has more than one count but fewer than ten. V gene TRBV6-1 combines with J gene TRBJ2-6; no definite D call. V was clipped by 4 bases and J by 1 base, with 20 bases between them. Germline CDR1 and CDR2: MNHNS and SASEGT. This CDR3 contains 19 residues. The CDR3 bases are TGTGCCAGCAGTGGCCCCCGGGCAAGGGATTATTCTGGGGCCAACGTCCTGACTTTC. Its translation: CASSGPRARDYSGANVLTF.

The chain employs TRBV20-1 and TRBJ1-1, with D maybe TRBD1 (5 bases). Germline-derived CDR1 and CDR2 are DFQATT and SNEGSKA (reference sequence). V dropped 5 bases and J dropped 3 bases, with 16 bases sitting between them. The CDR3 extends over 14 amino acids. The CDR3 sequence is CSAVNLGGDTEAFF. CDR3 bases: TGCAGTGCTGTCAACCTTGGGGGAGACACTGAAGCTTTCTTT.

The chain's CDR3 is CATSTETVSDYTF. CDR3 nucleotide sequence: TGTGCCACCAGTACGGAGACGGTTTCTGACTACACCTTC. V usage is TRBV24-1 and J usage is TRBJ1-2; D not resolved. The CDR3 has 13 residues. V was shortened by 6 bases and J by 10 bases, with 17 bases between the two germline ends. Germline assignment: CDR1 KGHDR and CDR2 SFDVKD.

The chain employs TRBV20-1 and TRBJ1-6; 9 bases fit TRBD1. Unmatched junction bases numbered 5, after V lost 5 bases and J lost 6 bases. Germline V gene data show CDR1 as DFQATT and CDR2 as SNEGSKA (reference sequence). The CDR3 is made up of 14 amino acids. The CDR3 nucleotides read TGCAGTGCTGCGCCGGGACAGGGTAATTCACCCCTCCACTTT. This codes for CSAAPGQGNSPLHF.

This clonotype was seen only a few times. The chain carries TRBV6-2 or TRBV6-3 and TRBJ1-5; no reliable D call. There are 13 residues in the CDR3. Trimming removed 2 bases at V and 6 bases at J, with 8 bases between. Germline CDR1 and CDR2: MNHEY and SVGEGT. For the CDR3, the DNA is TGTGCCAGCAGTTACGGTTGGGGTCAGCCCCAGCATTTT. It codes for CASSYGWGQPQHF.

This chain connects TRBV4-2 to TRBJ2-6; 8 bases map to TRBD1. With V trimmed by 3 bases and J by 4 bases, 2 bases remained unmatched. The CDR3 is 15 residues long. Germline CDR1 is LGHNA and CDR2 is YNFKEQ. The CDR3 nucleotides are TGTGCCAGCAGCCAGCAGGGGGCGGGGGCCAACGTCCTGACTTTC. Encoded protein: CASSQQGAGANVLTF.